The 9 T cell receptor beta chains in this list originate from one sample, sequenced in a study of T cell responses to AZD1222 COVID-19 vaccine. Produced via immunoSEQ multiplex PCR; TCRdb's table is partial and in-frame only. The table records around 150,000 clones, approximately 91% of them present only once. This specimen consisted of peripheral blood, obtained 28 days after the second AZD1222 dose. These receptors all stem from an adult who received the AZD1222 COVID-19 vaccine.

The V and J genes are TRBV11-2 and TRBJ2-7; 8 bases map to TRBD1. The CDR3 is 15 residues long. The junction had 8 bases not matched to a gene; V was cut back by 5 bases and J by 2 bases. In germline, CDR1 is SGHAT, CDR2 FQNNGV. The CDR3 nucleotides read TGTGCCAGCAGCCCAACCGGGACAGGTACCTACGAGCAGTACTTC. Translation gives CASSPTGTGTYEQYF.

This sequence joins TRBV7-9 and TRBJ2-7; 8 bases fit TRBD1. After removal of 1 base from V and 12 bases from J, the junction contained 8 bases not matched to a gene. Germline assignment: CDR1 SEHNR and CDR2 FQNEAQ (reference sequence). This CDR3 region has 13 residues. The CDR3 nucleotides read TGTGCCAGCAGCTTAGGCGGCCAGGGGGCCGTGTACTTC. It codes for CASSLGGQGAVYF. Based on the CDR3 plus reference TRBV7-9 and TRBJ2-7, the full variable domain is DTGVSQNPRHKITKRGQNVTFRCDPISEHNRLYWYRQTLGQGPEFLTYFQNEAQLEKSRLLSDRFSAERPKGSFSTLEIQRTEQGDSAMYLCASSLGGQGAVYFGPGTRLTVT.

The chain combines TRBV29-1 with TRBJ2-1, with 8 bases matching TRBD1. V lost 6 bases to trimming and J lost 8 bases; unmatched junction nucleotides: 18. Germline V lookup: CDR1 SQVTM, CDR2 ANQGSEA. This CDR3 comprises 16 residues. CDR3 DNA sequence: TGCAGCGTAGTTGACAGGGGAGGCTGGGGTGTCGATGAGCAGTTCTTC. Translating it yields CSVVDRGGWGVDEQFF.

This chain joins TRBV6-6 and TRBJ1-5; D remains ambiguous. Germline loops: CDR1 MNHNY, CDR2 SVGAGI (reference sequence). V was trimmed by 8 bases and J by 1 base, leaving 18 bases between them. The CDR3 consists of 16 residues. Here the CDR3 reads CASAEVEGLSNQPQHF. The CDR3 DNA reads TGTGCCAGCGCCGAGGTGGAGGGATTGAGCAATCAGCCCCAGCATTTT.

This clone showed up just once. The V and J genes are TRBV25-1 and TRBJ1-2; a possible D gene is TRBD1 (5 bases). The CDR3 runs 12 residues. V lost 3 bases, J lost 7 bases, and 9 bases lay in between. The germline gives CDR1 MGHDK, CDR2 SYGVNS. The CDR3 sequence is CASSDGGTGYTF. CDR3 nucleotide sequence: TGTGCCAGCAGTGATGGGGGTACTGGCTACACCTTC.

J is TRBJ1-2 and V is TRBV2; maybe TRBD1 (6 bases). The ends were cut back, 10 bases at V and 8 bases at J, with 26 bases in the middle. CDR3 length: 15 amino acids. The V gene's germline CDR1 is SNHLY and CDR2 FYNNEI. The DNA of the CDR3 is TGTGCCAACGGTGGAATACAGGGTTCCTCTGGCGGCTACACCTTC. It translates to CANGGIQGSSGGYTF.

This sequence joins TRBV5-1 and TRBJ2-3; the D gene is possibly TRBD2 (5 bases). Deletions cut 4 bases from V and 1 base from J, with 13 bases between. Germline CDR1 and CDR2: SGHRS and YFSETQ. CDR3 size: 15 residues. The CDR3 DNA is TGCGCCAGCAGCCCCGGCAAGGGAGGCACAGATACGCAGTATTTT. Amino acid sequence: CASSPGKGGTDTQYF.

V and J are TRBV29-1 and TRBJ1-2; 9 bases fit TRBD1. Germline assignment: CDR1 SQVTM and CDR2 ANQGSEA. The CDR3 extends over 12 amino acids. The V gene end was trimmed by 5 bases and the J gene end by 12 bases; junction bases not matched to a gene: 10. The CDR3 region is CSVRTGDRRDTF. As DNA, the CDR3 is TGCAGCGTTAGGACAGGGGACCGTAGGGACACCTTC.

V is TRBV29-1 and J is TRBJ1-2, with no clear D. The CDR3 runs to 12 residues. V was cut by 8 bases and J by 4 bases, with 14 bases left in between. CDR1 is SQVTM and CDR2 is ANQGSEA in the germline V gene. The CDR3 bases are TGCAGCACCGGACTCACGGGCTATGGCTACACCTTC. It encodes CSTGLTGYGYTF.